This TCR beta chain was documented in a study of technical replicates of blood from several donors. There are 15 residues in the CDR3. Trimming cost V 3 bases and J 2 bases; bases outside gene matches: 10. Germline assignment: CDR1 SQVTM and CDR2 ANQGSEA. The table came from immunoSEQ multiplex PCR; TCRdb's copy has only in-frame clones and leaves some out. This table holds some 60,000 clones, roughly 94% found once. The clonotype originates from a human donor in good health. Some clones in this sample may be carry-over from other donors' samples. The rearrangement links TRBV29-1 to TRBJ2-7; TRBD2 aligns across 7 bases. Specimen: PBMCs. This chain's CDR3 is CSVEVRTSEAYEQYF. DNA of the CDR3: TGCAGCGTTGAGGTCCGCACTAGCGAGGCCTACGAGCAGTACTTC.